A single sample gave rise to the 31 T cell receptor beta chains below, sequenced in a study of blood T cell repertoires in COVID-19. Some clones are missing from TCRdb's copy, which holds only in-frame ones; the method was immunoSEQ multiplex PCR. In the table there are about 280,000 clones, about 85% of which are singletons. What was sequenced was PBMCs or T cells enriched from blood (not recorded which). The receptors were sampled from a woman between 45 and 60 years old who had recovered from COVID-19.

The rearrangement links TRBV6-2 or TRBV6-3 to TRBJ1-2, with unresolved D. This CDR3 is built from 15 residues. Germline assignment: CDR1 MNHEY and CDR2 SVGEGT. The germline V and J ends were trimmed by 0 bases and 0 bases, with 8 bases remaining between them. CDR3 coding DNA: TGTGCCAGCAGTTACTCGTCGCCGGCTAACTATGGCTACACCTTC. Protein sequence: CASSYSSPANYGYTF.

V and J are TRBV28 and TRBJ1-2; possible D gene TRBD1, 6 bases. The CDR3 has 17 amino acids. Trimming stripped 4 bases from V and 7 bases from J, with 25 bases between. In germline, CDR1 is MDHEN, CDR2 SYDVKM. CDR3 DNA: TGTGCCAGCAGTTCAGGGCCAGGGGACACAAAGTCGGTTGGCTACACCTTC. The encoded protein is CASSSGPGDTKSVGYTF.

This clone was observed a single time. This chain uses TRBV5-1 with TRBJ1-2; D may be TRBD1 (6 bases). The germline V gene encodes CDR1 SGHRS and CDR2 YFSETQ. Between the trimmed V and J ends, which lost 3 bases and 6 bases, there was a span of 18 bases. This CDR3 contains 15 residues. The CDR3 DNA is TGCGCCAGCAGCTCCCGGGACAAGGCAACGAATGGCTACACCTTC. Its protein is CASSSRDKATNGYTF.

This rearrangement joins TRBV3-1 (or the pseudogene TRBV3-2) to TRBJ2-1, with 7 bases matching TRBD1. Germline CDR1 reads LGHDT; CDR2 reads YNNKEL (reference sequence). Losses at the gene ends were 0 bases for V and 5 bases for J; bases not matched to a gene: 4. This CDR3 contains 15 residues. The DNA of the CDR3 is TGTGCCAGCAGCCAAGATTTCGGACAGGACAATGAGCAGTTCTTC. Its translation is CASSQDFGQDNEQFF.

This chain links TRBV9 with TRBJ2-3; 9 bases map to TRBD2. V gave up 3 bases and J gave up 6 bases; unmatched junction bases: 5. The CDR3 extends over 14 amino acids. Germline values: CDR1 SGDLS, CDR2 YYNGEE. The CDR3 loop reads CASSDSGSGDTQYF. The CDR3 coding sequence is TGTGCCAGCAGCGATAGCGGGAGTGGGGATACGCAGTATTTT. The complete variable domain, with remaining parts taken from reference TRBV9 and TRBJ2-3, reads DSGVTQTPKHLITATGQRVTLRCSPRSGDLSVYWYQQSLDQGLQFLIQYYNGEERAKGNILERFSAQQFPDLHSELNLSSLELGDSALYFCASSDSGSGDTQYFGPGTRLTVL.

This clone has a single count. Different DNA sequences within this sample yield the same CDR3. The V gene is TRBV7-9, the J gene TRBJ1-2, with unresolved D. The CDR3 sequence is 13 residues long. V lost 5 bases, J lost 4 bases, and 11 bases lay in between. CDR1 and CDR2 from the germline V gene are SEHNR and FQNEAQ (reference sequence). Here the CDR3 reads CASSLERGYGYTF. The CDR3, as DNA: TGTGCCAGCAGCCTCGAGCGGGGCTATGGCTACACCTTC.

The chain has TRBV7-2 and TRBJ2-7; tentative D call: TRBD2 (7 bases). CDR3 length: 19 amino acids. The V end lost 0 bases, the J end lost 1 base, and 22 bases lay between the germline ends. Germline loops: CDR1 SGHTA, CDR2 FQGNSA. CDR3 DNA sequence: TGTGCCAGCAGCTTAGCGGGAGGGGGGAGGACCCTCTCTTCCTACGAGCAGTACTTC. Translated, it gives CASSLAGGGRTLSSYEQYF.

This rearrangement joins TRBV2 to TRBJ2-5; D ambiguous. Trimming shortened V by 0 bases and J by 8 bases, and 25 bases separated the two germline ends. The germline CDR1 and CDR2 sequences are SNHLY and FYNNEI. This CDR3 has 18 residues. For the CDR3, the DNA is TGTGCCAGCAGTGAAGCCTCTCGTTGGGCACCCGAACTGGATACCCAGTACTTC. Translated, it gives CASSEASRWAPELDTQYF.

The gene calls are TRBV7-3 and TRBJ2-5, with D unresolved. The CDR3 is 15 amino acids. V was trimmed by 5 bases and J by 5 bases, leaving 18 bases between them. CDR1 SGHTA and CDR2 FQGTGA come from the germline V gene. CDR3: CASSPNGPIRETQYF. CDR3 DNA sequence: TGTGCCAGCAGCCCCAATGGTCCAATCCGGGAGACCCAGTACTTC.

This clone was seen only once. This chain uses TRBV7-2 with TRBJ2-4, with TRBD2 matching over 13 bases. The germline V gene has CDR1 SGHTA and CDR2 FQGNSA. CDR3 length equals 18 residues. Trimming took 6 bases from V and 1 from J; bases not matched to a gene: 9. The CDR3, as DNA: TGTGCCAGCAGTTACCCGGGACTAGCGGGACCGGCCAAAAACATTCAGTACTTC. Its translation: CASSYPGLAGPAKNIQYF.

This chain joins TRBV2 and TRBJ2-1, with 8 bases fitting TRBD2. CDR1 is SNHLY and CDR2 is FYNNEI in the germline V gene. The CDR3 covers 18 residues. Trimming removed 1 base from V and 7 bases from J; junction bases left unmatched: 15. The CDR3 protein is CASSEGDRGGPVWNEQFF. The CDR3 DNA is TGTGCCAGCAGTGAAGGGGACCGGGGGGGCCCGGTCTGGAATGAGCAGTTCTTC.

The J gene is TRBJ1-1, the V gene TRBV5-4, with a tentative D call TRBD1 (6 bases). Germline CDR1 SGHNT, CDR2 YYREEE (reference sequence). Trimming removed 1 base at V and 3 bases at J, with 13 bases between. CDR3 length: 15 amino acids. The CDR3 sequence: CASSLPGGSYTEAFF. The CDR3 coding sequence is TGTGCCAGCAGCTTGCCGGGGGGCTCGTACACTGAAGCTTTCTTT.

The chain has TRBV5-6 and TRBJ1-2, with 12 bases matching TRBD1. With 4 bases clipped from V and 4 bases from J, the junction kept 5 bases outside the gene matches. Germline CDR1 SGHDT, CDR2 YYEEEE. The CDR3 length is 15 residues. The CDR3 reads CASSLGQGAVYGYTF. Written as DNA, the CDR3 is TGTGCCAGCAGCCTGGGACAGGGGGCCGTCTATGGCTACACCTTC.

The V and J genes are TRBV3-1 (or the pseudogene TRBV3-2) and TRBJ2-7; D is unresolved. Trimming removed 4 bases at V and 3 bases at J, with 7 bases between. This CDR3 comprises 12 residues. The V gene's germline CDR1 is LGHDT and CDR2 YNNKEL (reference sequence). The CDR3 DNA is TGTGCCAGCAGCCGACTGGGCTACGAGCAGTACTTC. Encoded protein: CASSRLGYEQYF.

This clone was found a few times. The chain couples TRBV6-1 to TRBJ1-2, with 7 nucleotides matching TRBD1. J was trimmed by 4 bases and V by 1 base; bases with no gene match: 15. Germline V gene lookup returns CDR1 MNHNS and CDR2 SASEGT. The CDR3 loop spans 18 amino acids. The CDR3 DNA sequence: TGTGCCAGCAGTGAAGAAATGGGTGGGGCAGGGGGAGTCTATGGCTACACCTTC. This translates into CASSEEMGGAGGVYGYTF.

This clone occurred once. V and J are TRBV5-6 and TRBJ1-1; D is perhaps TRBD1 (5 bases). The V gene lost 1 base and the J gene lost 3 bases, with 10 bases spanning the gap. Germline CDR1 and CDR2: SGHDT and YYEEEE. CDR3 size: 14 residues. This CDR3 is CASSLRAGDTEAFF. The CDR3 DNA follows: TGTGCCAGCAGCTTGAGGGCGGGGGACACTGAAGCTTTCTTT.

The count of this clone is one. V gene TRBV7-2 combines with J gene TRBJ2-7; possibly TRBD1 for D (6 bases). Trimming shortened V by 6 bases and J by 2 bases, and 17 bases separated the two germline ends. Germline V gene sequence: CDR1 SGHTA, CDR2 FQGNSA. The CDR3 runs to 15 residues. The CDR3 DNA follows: TGTGCCAGCAGACCCTCATTAGGGGGTACCTACGAGCAGTACTTC. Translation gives CASRPSLGGTYEQYF.

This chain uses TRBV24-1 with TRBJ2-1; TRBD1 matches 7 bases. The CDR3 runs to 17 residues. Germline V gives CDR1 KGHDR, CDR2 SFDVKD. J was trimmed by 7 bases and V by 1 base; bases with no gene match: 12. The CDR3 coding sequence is TGTGCCACCAGTGATTTAAAAGGGGGCCTTATGGGGAATGAGCAGTTCTTC. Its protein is CATSDLKGGLMGNEQFF.

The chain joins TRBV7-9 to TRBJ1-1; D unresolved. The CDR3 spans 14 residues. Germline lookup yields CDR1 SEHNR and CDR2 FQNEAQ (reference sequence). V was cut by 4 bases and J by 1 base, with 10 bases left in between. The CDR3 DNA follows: TGTGCCAGCAGCTCCGGGCGGGGGAACACTGAAGCTTTCTTT. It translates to CASSSGRGNTEAFF.

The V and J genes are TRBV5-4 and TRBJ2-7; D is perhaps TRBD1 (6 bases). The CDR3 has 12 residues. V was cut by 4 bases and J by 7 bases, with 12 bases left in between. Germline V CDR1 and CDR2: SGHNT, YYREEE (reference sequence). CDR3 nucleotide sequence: TGTGCCAGCAGCGGGACATTTTCTGAGCAGTACTTC. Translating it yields CASSGTFSEQYF.

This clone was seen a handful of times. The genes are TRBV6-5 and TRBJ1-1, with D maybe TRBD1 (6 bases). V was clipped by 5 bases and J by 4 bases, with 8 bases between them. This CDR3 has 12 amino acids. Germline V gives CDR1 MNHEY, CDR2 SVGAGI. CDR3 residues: CASSRGGTEAFF. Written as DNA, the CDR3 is TGTGCCAGCAGTAGGGGGGGCACTGAAGCTTTCTTT.

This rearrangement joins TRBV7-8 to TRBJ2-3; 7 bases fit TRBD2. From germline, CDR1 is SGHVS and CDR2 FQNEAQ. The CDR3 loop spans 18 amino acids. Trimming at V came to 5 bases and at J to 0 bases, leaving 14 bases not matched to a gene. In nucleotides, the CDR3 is TGTGCCAGCAGCCTGATCAGACTAGCCGGAACTAGCACAGATACGCAGTATTTT. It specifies CASSLIRLAGTSTDTQYF.

DNA for the CDR3: TGCGCCAGCAGCCTTCGTCTAGCTTCCCTCTACGAGCAGTACTTC. It codes for CASSLRLASLYEQYF. The chain carries TRBV4-1 and TRBJ2-7; possible D gene TRBD2, 5 bases. Trimming took off 4 bases at V and 3 bases at J, with 16 bases between the two ends. The length of the CDR3 is 15 residues. CDR1 MGHRA and CDR2 YSYEKL come from the germline V gene.

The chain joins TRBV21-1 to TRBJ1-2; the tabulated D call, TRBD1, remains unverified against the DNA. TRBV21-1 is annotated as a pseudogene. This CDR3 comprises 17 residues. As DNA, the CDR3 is TGTGCCAGCAGCAAATGGGGGCCAGGACATGGGTGCTATGGCTACACCTTC. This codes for CASSKWGPGHGCYGYTF.

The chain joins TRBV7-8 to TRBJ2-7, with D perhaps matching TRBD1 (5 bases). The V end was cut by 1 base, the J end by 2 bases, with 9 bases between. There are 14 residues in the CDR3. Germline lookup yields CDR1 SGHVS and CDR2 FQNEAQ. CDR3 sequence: CASSLGQRTYEQYF. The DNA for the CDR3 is TGTGCCAGCAGCTTAGGACAGAGAACCTACGAGCAGTACTTC.

CDR3 residues: CASRREGDSYEQYF. As DNA, the CDR3 is TGTGCCAGCCGGAGGGAGGGGGACTCCTACGAGCAGTACTTC. J is TRBJ2-7 and V is TRBV6-5; possible D gene TRBD2, 7 bases. CDR3 length: 14 residues. The V and J ends lost 8 bases and 0 bases respectively, with 14 bases between them. The V gene's germline CDR1 is MNHEY and CDR2 SVGAGI.

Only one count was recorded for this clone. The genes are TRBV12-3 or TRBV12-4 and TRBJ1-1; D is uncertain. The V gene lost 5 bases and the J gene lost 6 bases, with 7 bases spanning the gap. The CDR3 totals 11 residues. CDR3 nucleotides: TGTGCCAGCAGTCGAGGGCCTGAAGCTTTCTTT. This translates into CASSRGPEAFF.

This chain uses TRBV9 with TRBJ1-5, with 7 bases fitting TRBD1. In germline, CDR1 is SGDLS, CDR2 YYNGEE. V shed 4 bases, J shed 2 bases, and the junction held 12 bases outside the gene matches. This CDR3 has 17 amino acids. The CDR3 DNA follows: TGTGCCAGCAGCCCCCATTGGGACAGCCGCGGCAATCAGCCCCAGCATTTT. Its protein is CASSPHWDSRGNQPQHF.

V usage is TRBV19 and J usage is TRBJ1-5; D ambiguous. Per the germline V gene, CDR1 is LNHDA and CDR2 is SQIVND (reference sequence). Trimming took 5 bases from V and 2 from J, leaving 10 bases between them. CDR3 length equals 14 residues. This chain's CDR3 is CASSLAGGNQPQHF. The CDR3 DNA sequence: TGTGCCAGTAGTTTGGCGGGCGGCAATCAGCCCCAGCATTTT.

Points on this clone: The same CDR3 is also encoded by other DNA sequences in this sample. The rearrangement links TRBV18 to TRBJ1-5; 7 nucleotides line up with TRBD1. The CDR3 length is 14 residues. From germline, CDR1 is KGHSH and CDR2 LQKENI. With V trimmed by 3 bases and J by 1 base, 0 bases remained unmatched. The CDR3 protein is CASSPGQSNQPQHF. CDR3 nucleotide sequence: TGTGCCAGCTCACCGGGACAGAGCAATCAGCCCCAGCATTTT.

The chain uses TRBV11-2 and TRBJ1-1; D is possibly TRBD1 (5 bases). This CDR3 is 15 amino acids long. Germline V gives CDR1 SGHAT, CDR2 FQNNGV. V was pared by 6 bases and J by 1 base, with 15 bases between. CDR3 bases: TGTGCCAGCAGTAATGGGGGGGATGGGAACACTGAAGCTTTCTTT. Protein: CASSNGGDGNTEAFF.